The rows below give T cell receptor beta chains drawn from one sample of a study of T cell responses to AZD1222 COVID-19 vaccine. The protocol was immunoSEQ multiplex PCR, while the TCRdb copy is restricted to in-frame clones and leaves out a portion. The sample shows roughly 87,000 clones, roughly 90% of them seen only once. The specimen was peripheral blood, collected 28 days after the second AZD1222 dose. The receptor set was obtained from an adult who received the AZD1222 COVID-19 vaccine. Both conserved end residues are part of each CDR3.

J gene	V gene	CDR3 protein
TRBJ1-6	TRBV29-1	CSAATGSYNSPLHF
TRBJ2-1	TRBV11-2	CASSILAGGGNEQFF
TRBJ1-5	TRBV28	CASSYRDRYNQPQHF
TRBJ1-1	TRBV19	CASSNPGTVNTEAFF
TRBJ2-1	TRBV7-2	CASSIAGTNLDEQFF
TRBJ2-1	TRBV7-9	CASSNEGSSYNEQFF
TRBJ1-4	TRBV11-2	CASSPHKGRSEKLFF
TRBJ2-3	TRBV6-5	CASSWTGGSTDTQYF
TRBJ2-3	TRBV20-1	CSASPTSGSLVDTQYF
TRBJ2-3	TRBV2	CASSPPFTDTQYF
TRBJ2-1	TRBV5-1	CASSLVQQSSYNEQFF
TRBJ1-3	TRBV7-9	CASSPFTGAYGNTIYF
TRBJ1-2	TRBV7-2	CASSFRGTYGYTF
TRBJ2-6	TRBV7-9	CASSASLTSTGANVLTF
TRBJ2-7	TRBV5-6	CASSLPLGSSYEQYF
TRBJ1-1	TRBV6-5	CASVRQVMNTEAFF
TRBJ2-3	TRBV4-1	CASRPSTSMDTQYF
TRBJ1-2	TRBV30	CAWSVRGHGGGYTF
TRBJ1-6	TRBV27	CASSDPGQGFSPLHF
TRBJ2-1	TRBV29-1	CSVEGGTDNEQFF
TRBJ2-7	TRBV18	CASSPRGAINNEQYF
TRBJ1-1	TRBV19	CASSITSRDTEAFF
TRBJ2-7	TRBV28	CASSLSGTGIHEQYF
TRBJ2-1	TRBV10-3	CAISVTDGEGDEQFF
TRBJ2-5	TRBV20-1	CSASSSVVQETQYF
TRBJ2-1	TRBV10-2	CASSNPGAPPEQFF
TRBJ2-6	TRBV6-4	CASSEVASGANVLTF
TRBJ2-1	TRBV5-4	CASSFHQGRSYNEQFF
TRBJ1-5	TRBV10-2	CASRESTGYSNQPQHF
TRBJ2-7	TRBV28	CASSNPGPAYEQYF
TRBJ2-2	TRBV13	CASSPRGLNGELFF
TRBJ2-5	TRBV10-3	CAISVIGDGETQYF
TRBJ1-1	TRBV30	CAWIVQGGTEAFF
TRBJ2-1	TRBV6-1	CASSELAGALGEQFF
TRBJ2-1	TRBV4-1	CASSQFIIPRSGRVNEQFF
TRBJ2-1	TRBV10-1	CASSEWERDRGQKQFF
TRBJ2-1	TRBV5-4	CASSVGDSRDEQFF
TRBJ2-1	TRBV4-3	CASSKKMTGLDEQFF
TRBJ1-6	TRBV7-8	CASSLVTGALGKSLHF
TRBJ2-1	TRBV29-1	CSGAIANEQFF
TRBJ2-7	TRBV18	CASSPPGNYEQYF
TRBJ2-3	TRBV5-4	CASSFGLAGSTDTQYF
TRBJ1-2	TRBV2	CASRVGESYGYTF
TRBJ2-1	TRBV19	CASSIGRQNNEQFF
TRBJ2-1	TRBV7-2	CASSLGAGSFF
TRBJ2-1	TRBV7-9	CASSPDTNEQFF
TRBJ1-1	TRBV7-9	CASSSRDTEAFF
TRBJ2-7	TRBV27	CASGTAGPTREQYF
TRBJ2-7	TRBV19	CASSITSVTYEQYF